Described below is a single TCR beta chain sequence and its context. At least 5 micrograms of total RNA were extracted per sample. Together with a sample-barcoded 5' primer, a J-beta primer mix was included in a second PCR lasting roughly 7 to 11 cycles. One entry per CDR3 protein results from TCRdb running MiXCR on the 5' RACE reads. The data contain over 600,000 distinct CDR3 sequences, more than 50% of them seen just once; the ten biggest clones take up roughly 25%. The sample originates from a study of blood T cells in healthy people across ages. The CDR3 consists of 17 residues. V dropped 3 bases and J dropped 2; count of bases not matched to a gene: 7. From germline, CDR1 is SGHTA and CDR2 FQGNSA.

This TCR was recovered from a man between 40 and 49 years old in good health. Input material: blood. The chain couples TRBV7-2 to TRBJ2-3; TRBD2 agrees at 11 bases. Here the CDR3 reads CASSFELAGATTDTQYF. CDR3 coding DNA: TGTGCCAGCAGCTTTGAACTAGCGGGGGCCACCACAGATACGCAGTATTTT. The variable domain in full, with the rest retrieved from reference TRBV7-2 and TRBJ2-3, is GAGVSQSPSNKVTEKGKDVELRCDPISGHTALYWYRQSLGQGLEFLIYFQGNSAPDKSGLPSDRFSAERTGGSVSTLTIQRTQQEDSAVYLCASSFELAGATTDTQYFGPGTRLTVL.